This T cell receptor (beta chain) was recovered during a study of blood T cell repertoires in COVID-19. Study overall: The United States, Italy and Spain provided the acute and convalescent COVID-19 samples. Sources were T cells, B-cell-depleted T cells, or PBMCs; the material itself was cDNA or gDNA.

Assay: immunoSEQ multiplex PCR; the TCRdb copy retains only in-frame clones and omits some. The sample yields about 230,000 clones, under 90% seen once. In germline, CDR1 is MNHNS, CDR2 SASEGT. The V end lost 3 bases, the J end lost 1 base, and 6 bases lay between the germline ends. CDR3 size: 13 residues. This clonotype was obtained from a man between 60 and 75 years old who had recovered from COVID-19. The rearrangement links TRBV6-1 to TRBJ1-1, with D maybe TRBD1 (6 bases). Sequenced input: PBMCs or T cells enriched from blood (not recorded which). CDR3 bases: TGTGCCAGCAGTGAGACAGGGAACACTGAAGCTTTCTTT. It yields the protein CASSETGNTEAFF.